There are a few counts of the clone carrying this T cell receptor (beta chain). Its antigen is unknown. This record belongs to a study of identical twins. MiXCR was run by TCRdb on the 5' RACE reads, yielding one entry per CDR3 protein. The data contain 150,000 or so distinct CDR3 sequences, roughly 3.3% of them singletons. With 7 bases removed from V and 0 bases from J, the gap between germline ends came to 13 bases. The CDR3 runs 16 residues. CDR1 LNHDA and CDR2 SQIVND come from the germline V gene (reference sequence). Study observations and caveats: Surplus twin overlap in beta out-of-frame sequences was less pronounced.

This chain connects TRBV19 to TRBJ2-6; D is uncertain. This receptor was taken from a man aged 18 to 30 in good health. What was sequenced was memory T cells sorted from blood. For the CDR3, the DNA is TGTGCCAGTATCGATCGGTATACCTCTGGGGCCAACGTCCTGACTTTC. This translates into CASIDRYTSGANVLTF.